This note documents a single TCR beta chain sequence. Seattle patient enrollment occurred during active infection, with longitudinal follow-up thereafter. The record originates from a study of blood T cell repertoires in COVID-19. In the study's own analysis: Scientists estimated how many nucleated cells there were by amplifying reference gene primers. Some clones are missing from TCRdb's copy, which holds only in-frame ones; the method was immunoSEQ multiplex PCR. V and J calls and clone size are given by that table; D and trimming were obtained from the DNA. Here the sample spans hundreds of thousands of clones, more than 70% being singletons. Per the germline V gene, CDR1 is MDHEN and CDR2 is SYDVKM. The V gene lost 3 bases and the J gene lost 2 bases, with 11 bases spanning the gap. This CDR3 contains 15 residues.

The source is a woman aged 25 to 39 with COVID-19, enrolled during active disease. V gene TRBV28 combines with J gene TRBJ1-5; no reliable D call. Sequencing input: peripheral blood. The CDR3 is CASSFPWEGNQPQHF. CDR3 DNA sequence: TGTGCCAGCAGTTTCCCGTGGGAGGGCAATCAGCCCCAGCATTTT.